These T cell receptor beta chains were read from a single sample in a study of brain T cells in children with intractable seizures. Only in-frame clones appear in the TCRdb table, and some are missing; sequencing was by immunoSEQ multiplex PCR. Of about 80,000 clones in the sample, under 95% were seen once. The source was peripheral blood, collected at surgery. The source of these receptors is a girl aged 2-10 years with Rasmussen encephalitis and intractable seizures. The conserved cysteine and the conserved F or W are not part of the CDR3 here.

>TRBV5-6
ASSFTDRLPYEQY
>TRBV28
ASTRKGAWDSNQPQH
>TRBV18
ASSPTDRGRYEQY
>TRBV11-3
ASSLRESRGHEQY
>TRBV11-2
ASSLEGLAAGRYEQY
>TRBV5-4
ASSPPGSQETQY
>TRBV27
ASSLRTAGELF
>TRBV4-1
ASSHPTGNRAYEQY
>TRBV6-5
ASSYLTPAGADEQF
>TRBV29-1
SVQRVSEAF
>TRBV20-1
SARAGYEQY
>TRBV2
ASSGGDQPQH
>TRBV2
ASSNPTSGDGSPLH
>TRBV27
ASSLQGVGELF
>TRBV9
ASSPRDSYGYT
>TRBV21-1
ASSQTGLAGVCTGELF
>TRBV11-2
ASILNRGAGYT
>TRBV15
ATSRDRGSEKLF
>TRBV6-6
ASSSNTNYGYT
>TRBV7-9
ASSFARQGDSPLH
>TRBV7-9
ASSLALTGGVDGYT
>TRBV7-3
ASSLNGDSYNEQF
>TRBV5-4
ASSLGWLQGAGELF
>TRBV27
ASSIRTTSSYNEQF
>TRBV6-5
ASRDRVGDEKLF
>TRBV2
ASSSQGASSYEQY
>TRBV7-3
ASSLQNGYT
>TRBV19
ASSMGTGNSPLH
>TRBV10-1
ASSEGAGYNEQF
>TRBV2
ASRADIAKNIQY
>TRBV30
AWGRTDYEQY
>TRBV24-1
ATSDPLNSEETQY
>TRBV30
AWGIDNEQF
>TRBV15
ATSRVPGTGSPEQY
>TRBV28
ASDATSTDTQY
>TRBV5-5
ASSLEDLYEQY
>TRBV7-9
ASSSPRGGTDTQY